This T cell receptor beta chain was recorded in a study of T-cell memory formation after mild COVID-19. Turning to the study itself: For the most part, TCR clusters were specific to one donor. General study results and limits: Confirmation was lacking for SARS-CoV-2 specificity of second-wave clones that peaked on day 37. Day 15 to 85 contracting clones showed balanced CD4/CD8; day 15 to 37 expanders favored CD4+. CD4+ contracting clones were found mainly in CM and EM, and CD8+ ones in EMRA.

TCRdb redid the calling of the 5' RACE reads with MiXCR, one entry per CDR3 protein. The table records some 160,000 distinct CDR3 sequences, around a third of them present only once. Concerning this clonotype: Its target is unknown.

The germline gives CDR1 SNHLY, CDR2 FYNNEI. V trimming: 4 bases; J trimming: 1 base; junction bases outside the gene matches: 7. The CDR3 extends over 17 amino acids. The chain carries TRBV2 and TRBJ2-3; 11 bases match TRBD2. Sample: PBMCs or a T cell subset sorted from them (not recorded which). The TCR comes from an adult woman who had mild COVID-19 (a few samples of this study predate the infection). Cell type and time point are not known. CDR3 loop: CASSGLAGGARTDTQYF. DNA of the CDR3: TGTGCCAGCAGTGGCCTAGCGGGGGGAGCCCGCACAGATACGCAGTATTTT. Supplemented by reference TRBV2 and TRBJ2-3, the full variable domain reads EPEVTQTPSHQVTQMGQEVILRCVPISNHLYFYWYRQILGQKVEFLVSFYNNEISEKSEIFDDQFSVERPDGSNFTLKIRSTKLEDSAMYFCASSGLAGGARTDTQYFGPGTRLTVL.